This TCR beta chain stems from a study of CD8 T cells in ankylosing spondylitis listed by TCRdb under 2017. Looking at the study overall: The study set out to find disease-linked TCR variants by profiling T cell receptor beta repertoires in ankylosing spondylitis patients and healthy donors. The full study cohort comprised about 24 ankylosing spondylitis patients and 85 to 120 healthy donors. Peripheral blood was sampled, and synovial fluid was additionally collected from ankylosing spondylitis patients.

TCRdb records Illumina HiSeq 2500 as the sequencer. TCR beta libraries were prepared by quantitative 5'-RACE with molecular barcodes. The paper's processing steps were these. A new computational method based on a probabilistic model of VDJ rearrangement was used to identify disease-linked TCR variants. TCRdb trimmed the raw reads at Q25, called clones with MiXCR and kept productive beta chains. Rows matching on CDR3 protein sequence are summarized as one entry with the most common DNA and genes. For this entry, the V and J calls and clone size follow TCRdb and not the study's own pipeline. The sample yields roughly 200,000 distinct CDR3 sequences; roughly 25% were counted once. The ten largest clones take up more than 6.5% of the sample. The investigation overall reported the following: The disease-linked clones had a CD8+ phenotype and were found at relatively low frequencies in peripheral blood. Some motif variants had previously been reported in the synovial fluid and blood of reactive arthritis patients, which suggests shared mechanisms of disease initiation. A TCR beta motif of several highly homologous amino acid variants appeared characteristic of blood from ankylosing spondylitis patients. Significant enrichment of the disease-linked clones was reported in matched synovial fluid samples from ankylosing spondylitis patients.

This clonotype was seen ten or more times. Its antigen target is currently unknown. No much larger clonotype is one base removed from it; base qualities were not supplied. The CDR3 sequence holds 15 residues, the cysteine and phenylalanine included. CDR3 DNA only is kept here, 45 bases in frame from base 1. Trimmed from V: 3 bases; trimmed from J: 7 bases; junction bases lacking a gene match: 9. As encoded in the germline V gene, CDR1 is LGHNA while CDR2 is YSLEER. Sequenced input: blood, either unsorted or a sorted T cell fraction (not recorded which). Rearrangement joined TRBV4-3 to TRBJ2-7; 10 middle bases align to TRBD1. This clonotype originated in a male donor with ankylosing spondylitis or in good health (not recorded which). The CDR3 region reads CASSQSGQGVGEQYF. The base sequence is TGCGCCAGCAGCCAGTCAGGACAGGGGGTTGGTGAGCAGTACTTC.